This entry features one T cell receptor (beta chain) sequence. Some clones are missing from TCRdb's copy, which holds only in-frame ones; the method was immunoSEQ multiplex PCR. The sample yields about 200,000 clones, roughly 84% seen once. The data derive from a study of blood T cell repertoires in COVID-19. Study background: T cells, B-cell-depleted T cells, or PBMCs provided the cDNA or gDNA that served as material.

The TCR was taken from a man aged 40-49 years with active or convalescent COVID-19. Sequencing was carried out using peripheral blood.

The CDR3 nucleotides read TGTGCCAGCAGCTTATTCAGGACAGGGCCCTACGAGCAGTACTTC. Its protein product is CASSLFRTGPYEQYF. This rearrangement joins TRBV7-2 to TRBJ2-7; 8 bases match TRBD1. The trim removed 2 bases at V and 2 bases at J, leaving 5 bases unmatched. This CDR3 contains 15 residues. CDR1 and CDR2 (germline): SGHTA, FQGNSA.